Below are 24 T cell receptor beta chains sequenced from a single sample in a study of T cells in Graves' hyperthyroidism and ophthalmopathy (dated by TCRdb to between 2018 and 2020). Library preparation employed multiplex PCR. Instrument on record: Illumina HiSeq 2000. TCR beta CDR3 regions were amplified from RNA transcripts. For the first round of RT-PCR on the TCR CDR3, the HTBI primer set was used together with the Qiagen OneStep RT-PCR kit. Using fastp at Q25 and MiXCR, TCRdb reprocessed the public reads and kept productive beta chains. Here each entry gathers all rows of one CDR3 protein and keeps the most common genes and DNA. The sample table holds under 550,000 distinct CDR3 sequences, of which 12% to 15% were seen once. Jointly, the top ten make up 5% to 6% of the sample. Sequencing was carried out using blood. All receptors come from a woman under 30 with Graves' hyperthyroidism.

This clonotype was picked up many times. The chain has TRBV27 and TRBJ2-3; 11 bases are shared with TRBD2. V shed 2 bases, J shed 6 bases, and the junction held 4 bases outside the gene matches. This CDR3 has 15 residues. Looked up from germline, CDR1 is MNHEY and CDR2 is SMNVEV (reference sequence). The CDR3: CASSLTSGRSDTQYF. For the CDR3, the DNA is TGTGCCAGCAGTTTAACTAGCGGGAGATCGGATACGCAGTATTTT.

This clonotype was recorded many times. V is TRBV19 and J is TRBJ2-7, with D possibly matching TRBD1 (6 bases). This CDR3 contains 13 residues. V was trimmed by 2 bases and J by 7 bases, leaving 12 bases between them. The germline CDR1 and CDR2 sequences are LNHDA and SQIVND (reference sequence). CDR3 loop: CASSINRAREQYF. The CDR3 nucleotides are TGTGCCAGTAGTATAAACAGGGCTCGGGAGCAGTACTTC.

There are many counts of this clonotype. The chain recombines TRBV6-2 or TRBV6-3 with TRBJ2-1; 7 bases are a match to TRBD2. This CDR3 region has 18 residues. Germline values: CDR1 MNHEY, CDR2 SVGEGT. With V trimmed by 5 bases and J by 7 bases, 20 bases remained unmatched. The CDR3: CASSDGGTSATFGNEQFF. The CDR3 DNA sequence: TGTGCCAGCAGTGACGGGGGTACTAGCGCGACCTTCGGGAATGAGCAGTTCTTC.

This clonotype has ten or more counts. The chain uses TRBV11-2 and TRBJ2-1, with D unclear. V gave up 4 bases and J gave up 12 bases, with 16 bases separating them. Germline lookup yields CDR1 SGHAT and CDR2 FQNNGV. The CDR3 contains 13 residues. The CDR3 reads CASSWAGSSRQFF. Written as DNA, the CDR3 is TGTGCCAGCAGCTGGGCCGGGTCCTCCAGGCAGTTCTTC.

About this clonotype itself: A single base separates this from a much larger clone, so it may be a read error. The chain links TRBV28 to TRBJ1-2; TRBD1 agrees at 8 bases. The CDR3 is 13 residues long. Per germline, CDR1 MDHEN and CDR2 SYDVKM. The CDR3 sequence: CASRTGQDYGYAF. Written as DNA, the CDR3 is TGTGCCAGCAGGACGGGACAGGACTATGGCTACGCCTTC.

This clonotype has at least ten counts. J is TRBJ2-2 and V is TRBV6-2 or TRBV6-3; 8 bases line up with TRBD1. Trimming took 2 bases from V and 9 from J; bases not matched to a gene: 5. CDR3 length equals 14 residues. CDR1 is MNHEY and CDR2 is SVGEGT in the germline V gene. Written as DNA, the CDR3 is TGTGCCAGCAGTTACGACGACAGGGGCCGGGAGCTGTTTTTT. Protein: CASSYDDRGRELFF.

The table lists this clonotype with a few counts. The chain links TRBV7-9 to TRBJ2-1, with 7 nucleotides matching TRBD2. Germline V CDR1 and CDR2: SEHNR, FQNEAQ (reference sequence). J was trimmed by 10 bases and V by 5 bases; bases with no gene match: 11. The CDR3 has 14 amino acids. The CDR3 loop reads CASSLHAEAGEQFF. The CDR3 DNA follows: TGTGCCAGCAGCCTTCACGCCGAAGCGGGAGAGCAGTTCTTC.

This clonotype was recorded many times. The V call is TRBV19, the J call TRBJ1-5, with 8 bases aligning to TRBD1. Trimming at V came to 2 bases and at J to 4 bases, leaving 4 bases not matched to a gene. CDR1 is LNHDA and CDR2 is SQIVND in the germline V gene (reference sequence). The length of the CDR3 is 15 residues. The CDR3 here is CASSIWRTGNQPQHF. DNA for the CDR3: TGTGCCAGTAGTATATGGAGGACAGGGAATCAGCCCCAGCATTTT.

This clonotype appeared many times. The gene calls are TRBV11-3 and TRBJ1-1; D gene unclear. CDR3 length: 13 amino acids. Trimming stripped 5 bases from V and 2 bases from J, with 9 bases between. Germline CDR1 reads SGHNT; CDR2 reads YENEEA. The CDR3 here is CASSRGGNTEAFF. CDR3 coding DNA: TGTGCCAGCAGCCGAGGCGGAAACACTGAAGCTTTCTTT.

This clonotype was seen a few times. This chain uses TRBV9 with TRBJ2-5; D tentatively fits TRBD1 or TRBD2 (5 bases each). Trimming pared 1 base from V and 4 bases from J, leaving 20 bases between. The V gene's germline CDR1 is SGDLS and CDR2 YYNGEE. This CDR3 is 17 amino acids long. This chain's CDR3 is CASSVSPGPLRGETQYF. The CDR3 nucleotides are TGTGCCAGCAGCGTATCTCCGGGACCCCTCCGCGGAGAGACCCAGTACTTC.

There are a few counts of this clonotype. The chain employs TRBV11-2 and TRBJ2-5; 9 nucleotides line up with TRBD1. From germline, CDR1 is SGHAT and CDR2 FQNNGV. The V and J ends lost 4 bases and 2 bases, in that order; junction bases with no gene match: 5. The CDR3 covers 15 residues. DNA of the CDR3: TGTGCCAGCAGCTCAGGGACAGGGAGGCAAGAGACCCAGTACTTC. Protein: CASSSGTGRQETQYF.

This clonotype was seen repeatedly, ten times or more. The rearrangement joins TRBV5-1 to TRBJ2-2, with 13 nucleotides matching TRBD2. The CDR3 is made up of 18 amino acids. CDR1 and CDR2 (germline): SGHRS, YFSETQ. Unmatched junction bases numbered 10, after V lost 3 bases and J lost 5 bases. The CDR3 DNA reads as TGCGCCAGCAGCTCCTTGGGACTAGCGGGAATAGGGACCGGGGAGCTGTTTTTT. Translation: CASSSLGLAGIGTGELFF.

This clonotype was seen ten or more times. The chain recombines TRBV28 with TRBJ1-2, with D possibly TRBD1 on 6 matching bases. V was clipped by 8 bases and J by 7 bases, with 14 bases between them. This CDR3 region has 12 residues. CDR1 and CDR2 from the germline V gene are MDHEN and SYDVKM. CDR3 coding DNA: TGTGCCAGCGGCAGGGGAAGTGGTGGCTACACCTTC. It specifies CASGRGSGGYTF.

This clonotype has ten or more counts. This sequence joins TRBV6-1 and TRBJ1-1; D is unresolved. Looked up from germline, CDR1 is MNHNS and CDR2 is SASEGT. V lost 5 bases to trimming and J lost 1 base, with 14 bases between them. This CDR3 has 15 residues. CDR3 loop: CASSFGRPQNTEAFF. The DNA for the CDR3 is TGTGCCAGCAGTTTTGGACGGCCTCAGAACACTGAAGCTTTCTTT.

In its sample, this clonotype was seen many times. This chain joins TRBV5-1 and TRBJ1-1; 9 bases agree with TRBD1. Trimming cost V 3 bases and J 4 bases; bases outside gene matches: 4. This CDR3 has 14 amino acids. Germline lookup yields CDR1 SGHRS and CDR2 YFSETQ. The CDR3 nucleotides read TGCGCCAGCAGCTCACAGGGGGCAAGCACTGAAGCTTTCTTT. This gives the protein CASSSQGASTEAFF.

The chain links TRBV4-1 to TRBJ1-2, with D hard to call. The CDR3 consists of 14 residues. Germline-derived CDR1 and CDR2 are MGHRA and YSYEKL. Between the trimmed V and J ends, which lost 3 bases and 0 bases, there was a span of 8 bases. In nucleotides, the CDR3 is TGCGCCAGCAGCCAGAGTACAGCTAACTATGGCTACACCTTC. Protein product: CASSQSTANYGYTF.

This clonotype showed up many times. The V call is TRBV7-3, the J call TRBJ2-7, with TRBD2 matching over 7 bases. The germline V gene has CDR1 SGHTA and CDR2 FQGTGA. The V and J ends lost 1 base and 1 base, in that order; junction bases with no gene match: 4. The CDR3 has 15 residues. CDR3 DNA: TGTGCCAGCAGCTTAATGCGGGAGAATTCCTACGAGCAGTACTTC. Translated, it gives CASSLMRENSYEQYF.

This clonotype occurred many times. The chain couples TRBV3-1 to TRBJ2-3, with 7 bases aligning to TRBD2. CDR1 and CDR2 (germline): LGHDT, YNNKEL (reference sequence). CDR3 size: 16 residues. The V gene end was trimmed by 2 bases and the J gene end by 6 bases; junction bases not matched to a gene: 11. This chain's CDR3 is CASSQTGGSGRDTQYF. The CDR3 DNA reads TGTGCCAGCAGCCAAACCGGCGGGAGCGGACGTGATACGCAGTATTTT.

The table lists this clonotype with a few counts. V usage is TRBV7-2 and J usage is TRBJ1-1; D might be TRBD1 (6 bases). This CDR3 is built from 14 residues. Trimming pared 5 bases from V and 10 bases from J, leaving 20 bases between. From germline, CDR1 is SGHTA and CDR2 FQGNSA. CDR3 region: CASSRDSTGWVAFF. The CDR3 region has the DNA TGTGCCAGCAGCAGAGATTCAACAGGGTGGGTAGCTTTCTTT.

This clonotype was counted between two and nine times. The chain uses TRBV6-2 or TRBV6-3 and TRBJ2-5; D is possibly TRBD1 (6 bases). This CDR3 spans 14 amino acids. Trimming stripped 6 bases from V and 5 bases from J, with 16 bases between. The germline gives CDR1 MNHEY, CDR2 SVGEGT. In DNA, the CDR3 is TGTGCCAGCAGGAAACTACAGGGTGGGGAGACCCAGTACTTC. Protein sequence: CASRKLQGGETQYF.

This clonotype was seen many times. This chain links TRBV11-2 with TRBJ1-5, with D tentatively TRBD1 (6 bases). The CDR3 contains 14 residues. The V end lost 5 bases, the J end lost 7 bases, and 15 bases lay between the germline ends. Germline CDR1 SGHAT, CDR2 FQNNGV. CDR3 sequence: CASSTSGGRQPQHF. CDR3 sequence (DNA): TGTGCCAGCAGCACTTCGGGGGGCCGGCAGCCCCAGCATTTT.

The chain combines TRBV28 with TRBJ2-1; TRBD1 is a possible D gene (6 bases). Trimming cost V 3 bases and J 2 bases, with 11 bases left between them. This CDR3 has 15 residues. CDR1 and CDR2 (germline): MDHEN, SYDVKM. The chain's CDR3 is CASSFPGVTYNEQFF. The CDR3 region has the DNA TGTGCCAGCAGTTTCCCAGGGGTGACCTACAATGAGCAGTTCTTC.

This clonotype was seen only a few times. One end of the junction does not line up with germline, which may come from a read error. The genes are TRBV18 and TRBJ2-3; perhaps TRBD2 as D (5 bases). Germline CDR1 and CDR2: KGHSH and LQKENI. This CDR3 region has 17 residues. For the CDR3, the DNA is TGTACCAGCTCACCACCGTCCATCTTAGCGCGCACAGATACGCAGTATTTT. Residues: CTSSPPSILARTDTQYF.

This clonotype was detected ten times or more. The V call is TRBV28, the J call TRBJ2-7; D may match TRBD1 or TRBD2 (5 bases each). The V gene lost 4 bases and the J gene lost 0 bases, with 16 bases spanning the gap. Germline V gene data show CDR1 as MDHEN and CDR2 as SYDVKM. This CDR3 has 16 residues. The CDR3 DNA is TGTGCCAGCAGTTCCGGGGTCGCAGGGTACTCCTACGAGCAGTACTTC. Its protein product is CASSSGVAGYSYEQYF.